Sequencing of this TCR beta chain was carried out in a study of breast tumors, draining lymph nodes, adjacent tissues. One entry per CDR3 protein, called by TCRdb with MiXCR from the multiplex PCR reads. The profile shows approximately 280,000 distinct CDR3 sequences, under 35% of them singletons. Study conclusions and caveats: Data fit most tumor T cells coming from lymph node, expanding in tumor. The lymph node origin of tumor T cells was framed as consistent with a hypothesis, not demonstrated. Tumor repertoires ranked between lymph nodes and nontumor tissue in diversity, with V and J gene preferences.

Axillary draining lymph nodes of breast cancer patients supplied the node samples. In its sample, this clonotype was seen many times. Its target is not known. Material for sequencing was axillary lymph node tissue. The clonotype was recovered from a female donor with breast cancer. Some clones in this sample may be carry-over from other donors' samples.

This CDR3 is CASKDGAGANVLTF. In DNA, the CDR3 is TGTGCCAGCAAAGACGGGGCTGGGGCCAACGTCCTGACTTTC. V usage is TRBV6-1 and J usage is TRBJ2-6; weak D call: TRBD2 (5 bases). Germline V gives CDR1 MNHNS, CDR2 SASEGT. This CDR3 is built from 14 residues. The V and J ends lost 7 bases and 2 bases respectively, with 9 bases between them.